These 17 T cell receptor beta chains were sequenced from one sample in a study of shared clonotypes between healthy human individuals. Using immunoSEQ multiplex PCR, the repertoire was profiled, and TCRdb retains in-frame clones only, with some absent. The sample lists about 490,000 clones, over 65% occurring once. Sequencing input: PBMCs. Receptor source: a woman aged 40 to 49 in good health. Some clones in this sample may be carry-over from other donors' samples.

A single count supports this clone. CDR3 region: CATSAGGISSNQPQHF. The CDR3 nucleotides read TGTGCCACCAGCGCCGGCGGAATATCTAGCAATCAGCCCCAGCATTTT. The rearrangement links TRBV15 to TRBJ1-5; D unclear. The CDR3 has 16 residues. V was shortened by 5 bases and J by 0 bases, with 14 bases between the two germline ends. Germline loops: CDR1 LNHNV, CDR2 YYDKDF (reference sequence).

The CDR3 DNA reads TGTGCCAGCTCACCCGCGAGACAGGGGGCATACAATGAGCAGTTCTTC. Protein sequence: CASSPARQGAYNEQFF. V gene TRBV18 combines with J gene TRBJ2-1; 10 nucleotides line up with TRBD1. Germline CDR1 reads KGHSH; CDR2 reads LQKENI. Losses at the gene ends were 3 bases for V and 4 bases for J; bases not matched to a gene: 6. This CDR3 has 16 amino acids.

The chain carries TRBV29-1 and TRBJ1-1; TRBD1 agrees at 8 bases. The CDR3 has 14 amino acids. Germline V lookup: CDR1 SQVTM, CDR2 ANQGSEA. V lost 7 bases, J lost 3 bases, and 10 bases stayed unmatched. The DNA of the CDR3 is TGCAGCGCCCCCGGACAGGGTGGGTACACTGAAGCTTTCTTT. Translating it yields CSAPGQGGYTEAFF.

CDR3 DNA sequence: TGTGCCAGCAGCTTATCAGGGACGGAAACTGAAGCTTTCTTT. Residues: CASSLSGTETEAFF. The V call is TRBV7-9, the J call TRBJ1-1; tentatively, D is TRBD1 (5 bases). V was clipped by 2 bases and J by 5 bases, with 12 bases between them. CDR1 SEHNR and CDR2 FQNEAQ come from the germline V gene (reference sequence). The CDR3 is 14 amino acids.

The chain's CDR3 is CSVRGQDSGEQYF. The CDR3, as DNA: TGCAGCGTTCGAGGGCAGGACTCGGGAGAGCAGTACTTC. The chain links TRBV29-1 to TRBJ2-7; D may be TRBD2 (5 bases). Trimming took 5 bases from V and 7 from J, leaving 18 bases between them. Germline V CDR1 and CDR2: SQVTM, ANQGSEA. The CDR3 spans 13 residues.

The J gene is TRBJ2-1, the V gene TRBV29-1; no reliable D call. CDR3 length: 16 residues. Trimming pared 2 bases from V and 1 base from J, leaving 15 bases between. In germline, CDR1 is SQVTM, CDR2 ANQGSEA. CDR3 in DNA: TGCAGCGTTGAATCGAGTGGGCATATGTCCTACAATGAGCAGTTCTTC. It codes for CSVESSGHMSYNEQFF.

This clone turned up a few times. The V and J genes are TRBV5-4 and TRBJ2-4; possibly TRBD1 for D (6 bases). Germline CDR1 is SGHNT and CDR2 is YYREEE (reference sequence). V was pared by 4 bases and J by 0 bases, with 14 bases between. The CDR3 contains 16 residues. The CDR3 loop is CASSHPGHGAKNIQYF. The CDR3 coding sequence is TGTGCCAGCAGCCACCCGGGACATGGAGCCAAAAACATTCAGTACTTC.

The V and J genes are TRBV19 and TRBJ1-5, with TRBD1 matching over 7 bases. J gave up 5 bases and V 5 bases, and 12 bases lay outside the gene matches. Germline values: CDR1 LNHDA, CDR2 SQIVND (reference sequence). This CDR3 is built from 16 residues. The CDR3 coding sequence is TGTGCCAGTAGTCTGGATGGGCGTACAGGGGATCAGCCCCAGCATTTT. Amino acid sequence: CASSLDGRTGDQPQHF. The full variable domain, rest sourced from reference TRBV19 and TRBJ1-5, is DGGITQSPKYLFRKEGQNVTLSCEQNLNHDAMYWYRQDPGQGLRLIYYSQIVNDFQKGDIAEGYSVSREKKESFPLTVTSAQKNPTAFYLCASSLDGRTGDQPQHFGDGTRLSIL.

This clone was recorded once. This chain connects TRBV30 to TRBJ2-1; D unresolved. The germline V gene has CDR1 GTSNPN and CDR2 SVGIG (reference sequence). The CDR3 contains 13 residues. The ends were cut back, 0 bases at V and 4 bases at J, with 7 bases in the middle. In DNA, the CDR3 is TGTGCCTGGAGTGTGCAACTTTACAATGAGCAGTTCTTC. Its protein is CAWSVQLYNEQFF.

As to this clone: The same CDR3 arises from other DNA sequences in this sample as well. The chain combines TRBV5-1 with TRBJ2-1; 8 nucleotides match TRBD2. From germline, CDR1 is SGHRS and CDR2 YFSETQ. CDR3 length: 15 residues. The V segment lost 1 base and the J segment 8 bases; nucleotides outside the gene matches: 8. Written as DNA, the CDR3 is TGCGCCAGCAGCTTGCCCAGCGGGAGTGGCGATGAGCAGTTCTTC. Protein product: CASSLPSGSGDEQFF.

CDR3 sequence (DNA): TGTGCCAGCAGCCCACAGGTGGGGGGCGAAAAACTGTTTTTT. It specifies CASSPQVGGEKLFF. The chain employs TRBV7-9 and TRBJ1-4; maybe TRBD1 (6 bases). The CDR3 contains 14 residues. The V end lost 5 bases, the J end lost 8 bases, and 15 bases lay between the germline ends. From germline, CDR1 is SEHNR and CDR2 FQNEAQ (reference sequence).

V and J are TRBV10-3 and TRBJ2-6, with no clear D. V shed 2 bases and J shed 2 bases, with 10 bases lying between them. Germline V gene lookup returns CDR1 ENHRY and CDR2 SYGVKD. The CDR3 sequence is 16 residues long. CDR3 sequence: CAISEGQAAGANVLTF. For the CDR3, the DNA is TGTGCCATCAGTGAGGGCCAGGCCGCTGGGGCCAACGTCCTGACTTTC.

The chain links TRBV6-9 to TRBJ1-3, with a tentative D call TRBD1 (5 bases). Trimming took off 3 bases at V and 0 bases at J, with 6 bases between the two ends. Germline CDR1 MNHGY, CDR2 SVAAGI. The CDR3 is 14 amino acids. As DNA, the CDR3 is TGTGCCAGCAGTTACGACAGCTCTGGAAACACCATATATTTT. This translates into CASSYDSSGNTIYF.

The chain links TRBV18 to TRBJ2-5, with 8 positions matching TRBD2. Germline trimming cut 3 bases from V and 5 bases from J; bases unmatched to any gene: 2. CDR3 length: 13 amino acids. CDR1 and CDR2 (germline): KGHSH, LQKENI. In DNA, the CDR3 is TGTGCCAGCTCACCCGCTAGCGGGGAGACCCAGTACTTC. Translating gives CASSPASGETQYF.

About this clone itself: A single base separates this from a much larger clone, so it may be a read error. This chain links TRBV7-9 with TRBJ2-1, with D perhaps TRBD1 (5 bases). CDR1 is SEHNR, CDR2 FQNEAQ, per germline (reference sequence). Trimming stripped 1 base from V and 4 bases from J, with 5 bases between. CDR3 length: 13 residues. The CDR3: CASSLGQYNEQFF. In DNA form, the CDR3 reads TGTGCCAGCAGCTTAGGACAGTACAATGAGCAGTTCTTC.

This clone was observed a single time. The chain employs TRBV5-1 and TRBJ2-3; 13 bases are shared with TRBD2. The germline V gene has CDR1 SGHRS and CDR2 YFSETQ. This CDR3 spans 16 amino acids. V shed 8 bases, J shed 5 bases, and the junction held 11 bases outside the gene matches. The CDR3 reads CASSLGLAGAVDTQYF. In DNA form, the CDR3 reads TGCGCCAGTTCGCTCGGACTAGCGGGAGCTGTAGATACGCAGTATTTT.

V gene TRBV28 combines with J gene TRBJ1-4, with TRBD1 matching over 10 bases. This CDR3 has 14 residues. The germline gives CDR1 MDHEN, CDR2 SYDVKM. J lost 8 bases, V lost 5 bases, and 5 bases had no gene match. CDR3 amino acids: CASSETGGEEKLFF. The CDR3 DNA follows: TGTGCCAGCAGTGAGACAGGGGGCGAAGAAAAACTGTTTTTT.